The T cell receptor beta chain described here comes from a study of blood T cells in healthy people across ages. PCR was performed a second time for about 7 to 11 cycles using a sample-barcoded 5' primer and a J-beta primer mix. There were at least 2.5 million CDR3-containing paired-end reads obtained from each sample. TCRdb passed the 5' RACE reads through MiXCR, listing each CDR3 protein once. The repertoire consists of 500,000 to 700,000 distinct CDR3 sequences, with about 30% occurring once and the leading ten covering 15% to 17%. From germline, CDR1 is SGHDT and CDR2 YYEEEE. The CDR3 consists of 15 residues. Donors were systemically healthy Caucasian individuals from Russia aged roughly 6 to 95 years.

The chain is built from TRBV5-6 and TRBJ2-5, with D possibly being TRBD2 (5 bases). Near its end, the DNA agrees better with TRBJ2-1, so the J call may be wrong. The specimen sequenced was blood. The sequence came from a woman of 80 years or more in good health. The DNA of the CDR3 is TGTGCCAGCAGCTTGCCTGGGGAGTACCAAGAGACCCAGTTCTTC. It codes for CASSLPGEYQETQFF.